The 30 T cell receptor beta chains listed next were all sequenced from one sample in a study of cytomegalovirus exposure and HLA in healthy donors. The data were produced by immunoSEQ multiplex PCR, yet TCRdb's version contains in-frame clones alone and is incomplete. The table records roughly 300,000 clones, 70% to 90% of them present only once. The sequencing sample was made of PBMCs. These receptors all stem from a woman under 30 in good health and CMV-seronegative.

The chain employs TRBV19 and TRBJ1-5; 7 bases fit TRBD1. The germline gives CDR1 LNHDA, CDR2 SQIVND (reference sequence). V dropped 6 bases and J dropped 3; count of bases not matched to a gene: 8. The CDR3 length is 15 residues. As DNA, the CDR3 is TGTGCCAGTAGACCTACAGGGGTGGACAATCAGCCCCAGCATTTT. Amino acid sequence: CASRPTGVDNQPQHF. The complete variable domain, with remaining parts taken from reference TRBV19 and TRBJ1-5, reads DGGITQSPKYLFRKEGQNVTLSCEQNLNHDAMYWYRQDPGQGLRLIYYSQIVNDFQKGDIAEGYSVSREKKESFPLTVTSAQKNPTAFYLCASRPTGVDNQPQHFGDGTRLSIL.

The chain employs TRBV29-1 and TRBJ2-5, with D possibly TRBD1 on 7 matching bases. Germline V gene data show CDR1 as SQVTM and CDR2 as ANQGSEA. V lost 4 bases and J 5 bases, leaving 11 bases between the germline ends. The CDR3 sequence is 12 residues long. CDR3 DNA: TGCAGCGTTGGGTCAGGGGGGGAGACCCAGTACTTC. Encoded protein: CSVGSGGETQYF.

This rearrangement joins TRBV28 to TRBJ1-5, with D possibly TRBD1 on 5 matching bases. From germline, CDR1 is MDHEN and CDR2 SYDVKM. V shed 2 bases and J shed 6 bases, with 8 bases lying between them. The CDR3 has 13 amino acids. CDR3 nucleotides: TGTGCCAGCAGTTTACGGGGGACTCAGCCCCAGCATTTT. This encodes CASSLRGTQPQHF.

This clone has just one count. V gene TRBV6-5 combines with J gene TRBJ2-1; 8 bases are a match to TRBD1. This CDR3 comprises 14 residues. Germline V gene data show CDR1 as MNHEY and CDR2 as SVGAGI. The ends lost 7 bases at V and 3 bases at J; junction bases unmatched: 5. CDR3 in DNA: TGTGCCAGCAAACAGGACAGGGTCTACAATGAGCAGTTCTTC. Translated: CASKQDRVYNEQFF.

The V gene is TRBV29-1, the J gene TRBJ2-7; D call uncertain. Germline V gene sequence: CDR1 SQVTM, CDR2 ANQGSEA. The CDR3 length is 15 residues. V dropped 4 bases and J dropped 3 bases, with 19 bases sitting between them. CDR3 nucleotides: TGCAGCGTTGTGGTTCCCCTGTCGCGACACTACGAGCAGTACTTC. Protein: CSVVVPLSRHYEQYF.

This clone came up once. V is TRBV29-1 and J is TRBJ2-1; TRBD2 matches 10 bases. Losses at the gene ends were 7 bases for V and 2 bases for J; bases not matched to a gene: 8. The CDR3 length is 15 residues. The germline V gene has CDR1 SQVTM and CDR2 ANQGSEA. The CDR3 is CSARPGTSAYNEQFF. CDR3 bases: TGCAGCGCACGCCCCGGGACTAGCGCCTACAATGAGCAGTTCTTC.

V is TRBV7-9 and J is TRBJ2-6; 10 nucleotides line up with TRBD1. The ends lost 5 bases at V and 2 bases at J; junction bases unmatched: 6. The CDR3 consists of 17 residues. Germline CDR1 is SEHNR and CDR2 is FQNEAQ (reference sequence). The CDR3 sequence is CASSRGTGEPGANVLTF. In DNA form, the CDR3 reads TGTGCCAGCAGCCGCGGGACAGGGGAACCTGGGGCCAACGTCCTGACTTTC. Full variable domain (outside the CDR3, taken from reference TRBV7-9 and TRBJ2-6): DTGVSQNPRHKITKRGQNVTFRCDPISEHNRLYWYRQTLGQGPEFLTYFQNEAQLEKSRLLSDRFSAERPKGSFSTLEIQRTEQGDSAMYLCASSRGTGEPGANVLTFGAGSRLTVL.

V is TRBV14 and J is TRBJ2-7, with D uncertain. CDR3 length equals 12 residues. Deletions cut 1 base from V and 5 bases from J, with 6 bases between. In germline, CDR1 is SGHDN, CDR2 FVKESK. The CDR3 here is CASSQVQHEQYF. DNA for the CDR3: TGTGCCAGCAGCCAAGTACAACACGAGCAGTACTTC. The full variable domain, with the rest looked up from reference TRBV14 and TRBJ2-7, is EAGVTQFPSHSVIEKGQTVTLRCDPISGHDNLYWYRRVMGKEIKFLLHFVKESKQDESGMPNNRFLAERTGGTYSTLKVQPAELEDSGVYFCASSQVQHEQYFGPGTRLTVT.

Here the CDR3 reads CASRLVGVFDNEQFF. The DNA for the CDR3 is TGTGCCAGCAGGTTAGTGGGAGTTTTCGACAATGAGCAGTTCTTC. V is TRBV27 and J is TRBJ2-1; possible D gene TRBD2, 5 bases. Germline CDR1 MNHEY, CDR2 SMNVEV (reference sequence). V was clipped by 6 bases and J by 5 bases, with 17 bases between them. This CDR3 spans 15 amino acids.

V and J are TRBV7-2 and TRBJ2-7; 8 nucleotides agree with TRBD1. CDR3 length: 14 amino acids. With V trimmed by 4 bases and J by 6 bases, 8 bases remained unmatched. Germline V lookup: CDR1 SGHTA, CDR2 FQGNSA. The CDR3 reads CASSSRTGPSEQYF. The DNA for the CDR3 is TGTGCCAGCAGCTCGCGGACAGGGCCCTCCGAGCAGTACTTC.

This clone came up a few times. V gene TRBV4-1 combines with J gene TRBJ1-2; 9 nucleotides line up with TRBD1. CDR3 length: 17 residues. The germline V gene has CDR1 MGHRA and CDR2 YSYEKL. Germline trimming cut 0 bases from V and 2 bases from J; bases unmatched to any gene: 7. The CDR3 is CASSQDSGDRVNYGYTF. DNA of the CDR3: TGCGCCAGCAGCCAAGATTCGGGGGACAGGGTGAACTATGGCTACACCTTC.

The chain carries TRBV4-3 and TRBJ2-7; weak D call: TRBD1 (8 bases). Germline V CDR1 and CDR2: LGHNA, YSLEER. Deletions cut 7 bases from V and 0 bases from J, with 19 bases between. There are 16 residues in the CDR3. The CDR3: CASKRGQGASSYEQYF. The CDR3 region has the DNA TGCGCCAGCAAGCGGGGCCAGGGGGCCTCCTCCTACGAGCAGTACTTC.

In this sample, this clone turned up once. The chain is built from TRBV4-1 and TRBJ2-7, with TRBD1 as a possible D gene (6 bases). The length of the CDR3 is 14 residues. V was cut by 1 base and J by 2 bases, with 9 bases left in between. CDR1 is MGHRA and CDR2 is YSYEKL in the germline V gene. CDR3 residues: CASSQAAGAYEQYF. The CDR3 region has the DNA TGCGCCAGCAGCCAAGCGGCAGGGGCCTACGAGCAGTACTTC.

There are a few counts of this clone. The chain links TRBV7-9 to TRBJ1-1, with 8 bases aligning to TRBD1. The CDR3 covers 16 residues. With 1 base clipped from V and 10 bases from J, the junction kept 14 bases outside the gene matches. Germline V gene data show CDR1 as SEHNR and CDR2 as FQNEAQ (reference sequence). CDR3 amino acids: CASSLVRTQGALGAFF. CDR3 DNA sequence: TGTGCCAGCAGCTTAGTCCGTACTCAGGGGGCCTTGGGAGCTTTCTTT.

The chain has TRBV25-1 and TRBJ2-1, with D hard to call. Germline CDR1 and CDR2: MGHDK and SYGVNS. The V gene lost 0 bases and the J gene lost 9 bases, with 6 bases spanning the gap. The CDR3 sequence is 12 residues long. The CDR3 DNA reads TGTGCCAGCAGTGAATATTCCCGTGAGCAGTTCTTC. This encodes CASSEYSREQFF.

V and J are TRBV20-1 and TRBJ1-2; D ambiguous. The length of the CDR3 is 10 residues. Germline V gives CDR1 DFQATT, CDR2 SNEGSKA (reference sequence). The V and J ends lost 3 bases and 8 bases respectively, with 7 bases between them. CDR3 loop: CSASSGGYTF. For the CDR3, the DNA is TGCAGTGCTAGTTCGGGGGGCTACACCTTC.

The chain combines TRBV12-2 with TRBJ2-2; the table assigns TRBD1, which was not confirmed against the DNA. TRBV12-2 has pseudogene status. The CDR3 is 15 amino acids. In DNA form, the CDR3 reads TGTGCAAGTCGCTTAATCGGGACAAACACCGGGGAGCTGTTTTTT. This codes for CASRLIGTNTGELFF.

The chain is built from TRBV10-3 and TRBJ2-3; 12 positions match TRBD2. Germline assignment: CDR1 ENHRY and CDR2 SYGVKD. CDR3 length equals 18 residues. J was trimmed by 2 bases and V by 5 bases; bases with no gene match: 11. The CDR3 DNA sequence: TGTGCCATCAGTCAGACTAGCGGGAGTCAAGACACCACAGATACGCAGTATTTT. Protein sequence: CAISQTSGSQDTTDTQYF.

A single count supports this clone. The V call is TRBV6-5, the J call TRBJ1-2; no clear D gene. This CDR3 spans 14 amino acids. V gave up 0 bases and J gave up 3 bases, with 8 bases separating them. The germline gives CDR1 MNHEY, CDR2 SVGAGI. The CDR3 bases are TGTGCCAGCAGTTACTCGTACACCGACTATGGCTACACCTTC. It translates to CASSYSYTDYGYTF.

The chain has TRBV7-3 and TRBJ1-1, with D possibly being TRBD1 (5 bases). Per germline, CDR1 SGHTA and CDR2 FQGTGA. The CDR3 loop spans 15 amino acids. Trimming cost V 2 bases and J 5 bases, with 15 bases left between them. This chain's CDR3 is CASSLQPGVGTEAFF. CDR3 nucleotides: TGTGCCAGCAGCTTACAGCCGGGGGTTGGAACTGAAGCTTTCTTT.

The V and J genes are TRBV5-6 and TRBJ1-4; TRBD1 agrees at 8 bases. The J segment lost 8 bases and the V segment lost 0 bases, leaving 12 bases of the junction unmatched. Germline V gene sequence: CDR1 SGHDT, CDR2 YYEEEE. This CDR3 region has 17 residues. CDR3 DNA: TGTGCCAGCAGCTTGGCCAGGCAGGGGGCCTCGGGAGAAAAACTGTTTTTT. As protein: CASSLARQGASGEKLFF.

This rearrangement joins TRBV4-3 to TRBJ2-1; 8 bases fit TRBD2. V gave up 0 bases and J gave up 2 bases; unmatched junction bases: 3. Germline lookup yields CDR1 LGHNA and CDR2 YSLEER. The length of the CDR3 is 16 residues. The CDR3 is CASSQDSSGPYNEQFF. The CDR3 coding sequence is TGCGCCAGCAGCCAAGATTCTAGCGGGCCCTACAATGAGCAGTTCTTC.

This clone occurred a few times. This sequence joins TRBV5-4 and TRBJ1-3, with TRBD1 as a possible D gene (6 bases). This CDR3 region has 14 residues. Germline V gene lookup returns CDR1 SGHNT and CDR2 YYREEE (reference sequence). Between the trimmed V and J ends, which lost 0 bases and 2 bases, there was a span of 6 bases. CDR3 in amino acids: CASSLGQAGNTIYF. In DNA, the CDR3 is TGTGCCAGCAGCTTGGGACAGGCTGGAAACACCATATATTTT.

Concerning this clone itself: Mismatch with germline at one junction end may stem from a read error. This rearrangement joins TRBV29-1 to TRBJ2-6; TRBD1 agrees at 10 bases. The CDR3 runs to 18 residues. Germline V gives CDR1 SQVTM, CDR2 ANQGSEA. As DNA, the CDR3 is TGCAACGTTGAAGCGGGGGACAGGGGTCTCCCCGGGGCCAACGTCCTGACTTTC. Amino acid sequence: CNVEAGDRGLPGANVLTF.

The chain uses TRBV27 and TRBJ2-7; 13 bases are a match to TRBD2. The V and J ends lost 5 bases and 9 bases, in that order; junction bases with no gene match: 16. This CDR3 has 17 amino acids. Germline CDR1 MNHEY, CDR2 SMNVEV (reference sequence). This CDR3 reads CASSPTLTSGRGLGQYF. As DNA, the CDR3 is TGTGCCAGCAGTCCGACTCTAACTAGCGGGAGGGGCCTCGGGCAGTACTTC.

As for this clone: Other DNA variants within this sample encode the same CDR3. The V call is TRBV6-5, the J call TRBJ2-7; D is unresolved. Trimming took 6 bases from V and 2 from J, leaving 5 bases between them. The CDR3 spans 11 residues. Germline CDR1 reads MNHEY; CDR2 reads SVGAGI. This chain's CDR3 is CASSNTYEQYF. The CDR3 DNA reads as TGTGCCAGCAGCAACACCTACGAGCAGTACTTC.

The gene calls are TRBV5-6 and TRBJ2-7; 7 positions agree with TRBD1. The length of the CDR3 is 14 residues. Germline loops: CDR1 SGHDT, CDR2 YYEEEE. With 2 bases clipped from V and 5 bases from J, the junction kept 7 bases outside the gene matches. The chain's CDR3 is CASSFRQGADEQYF. Written as DNA, the CDR3 is TGTGCCAGCAGCTTCCGACAGGGAGCAGACGAGCAGTACTTC.

The rearrangement uses TRBV6-5 and TRBJ2-3; 10 bases are shared with TRBD2. The J segment lost 0 bases and the V segment lost 6 bases, leaving 3 bases of the junction unmatched. CDR1 MNHEY and CDR2 SVGAGI come from the germline V gene. The CDR3 spans 15 residues. CDR3 loop: CASSRLAGSTDTQYF. CDR3 DNA sequence: TGTGCCAGCAGCCGACTAGCGGGTAGCACAGATACGCAGTATTTT.

This clone showed up just a few times. As DNA, the CDR3 is TGTGCCAGCAGCTCCGCCGGGTACAATGAGCAGTTCTTC. Its protein is CASSSAGYNEQFF. The rearrangement uses TRBV7-3 and TRBJ2-1; no definite D call. The CDR3 runs to 13 residues. Trimming left V 4 bases short and J 4 bases short, with 8 bases between. Germline V gene lookup returns CDR1 SGHTA and CDR2 FQGTGA.

The V and J genes are TRBV9 and TRBJ2-7, with a possible D match to TRBD2 (6 bases). The CDR3 spans 15 residues. Trimming took 0 bases from V and 2 from J, leaving 12 bases between them. The germline CDR1 and CDR2 sequences are SGDLS and YYNGEE. The CDR3 bases are TGTGCCAGCAGCGTAGAGGGACTTGGACCCTACGAGCAGTACTTC. Translated: CASSVEGLGPYEQYF.